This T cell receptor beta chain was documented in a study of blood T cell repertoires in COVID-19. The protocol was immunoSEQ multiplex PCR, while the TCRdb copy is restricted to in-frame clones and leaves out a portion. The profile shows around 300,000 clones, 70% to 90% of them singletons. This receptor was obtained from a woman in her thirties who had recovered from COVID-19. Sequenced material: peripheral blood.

As DNA, the CDR3 is TGCGCCAGCAGCTTGGGGGAGCGGGCGAACACCGGGGAGCTGTTTTTT. Protein: CASSLGERANTGELFF. The V gene is TRBV5-1, the J gene TRBJ2-2, with D maybe TRBD2 (6 bases). The germline V and J ends were trimmed by 0 bases and 0 bases, with 9 bases remaining between them. This CDR3 spans 16 amino acids. Germline V lookup: CDR1 SGHRS, CDR2 YFSETQ. The whole variable domain, filled in from reference TRBV5-1 and TRBJ2-2, reads KAGVTQTPRYLIKTRGQQVTLSCSPISGHRSVSWYQQTPGQGLQFLFEYFSETQRNKGNFPGRFSGRQFSNSRSEMNVSTLELGDSALYLCASSLGERANTGELFFGEGSRLTVL.